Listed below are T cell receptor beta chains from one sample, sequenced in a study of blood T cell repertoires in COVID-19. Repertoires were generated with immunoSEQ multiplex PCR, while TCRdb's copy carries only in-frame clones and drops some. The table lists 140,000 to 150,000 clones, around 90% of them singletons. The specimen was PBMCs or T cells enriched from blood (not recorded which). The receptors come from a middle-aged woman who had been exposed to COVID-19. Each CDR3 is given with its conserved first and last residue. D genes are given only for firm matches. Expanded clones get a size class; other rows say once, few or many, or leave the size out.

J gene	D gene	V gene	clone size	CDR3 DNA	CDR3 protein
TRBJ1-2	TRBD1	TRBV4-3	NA	TGCGCCAGCAGCCCCGGGACAGGGGGCTATGGCTACACCTTC	CASSPGTGGYGYTF
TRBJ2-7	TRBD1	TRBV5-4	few	TGTGCCAGCAGCCTTCCGGGACAGGGGGTCTACGAGCAGTACTTC	CASSLPGQGVYEQYF
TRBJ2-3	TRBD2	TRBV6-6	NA	TGTGCCAGCAGTCGGGGTAGCGGGAGAGGGGTGAGCACAGATACGCAGTATTTT	CASSRGSGRGVSTDTQYF
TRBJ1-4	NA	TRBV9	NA	TGTGCCAGCAGCGGGACAGCCTCAACTAATGAAAAACTGTTTTTT	CASSGTASTNEKLFF
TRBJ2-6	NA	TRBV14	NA	TGTGCCAGCAGCCACACAGCCTCTGGGGCCAACGTCCTGACTTTC	CASSHTASGANVLTF
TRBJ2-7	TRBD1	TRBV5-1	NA	TGCGCCAGCAGCTGGGGGGACAGGGTAGCCTACGAGCAGTACTTC	CASSWGDRVAYEQYF
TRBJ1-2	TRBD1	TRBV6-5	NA	TGTGCCAGCAGTTTAACAGCGACAGGGAACTATGGCTACACCTTC	CASSLTATGNYGYTF
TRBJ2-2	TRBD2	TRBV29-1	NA	TGCAGCGCCTTAGCGGGGGAGGACACCGGGGAGCTGTTTTTT	CSALAGEDTGELFF
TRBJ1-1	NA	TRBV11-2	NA	TGTGCCAGCAGCTTAGACGTTATGACTGAAGCTTTCTTT	CASSLDVMTEAFF
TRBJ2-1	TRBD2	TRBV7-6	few	TGTGCCAGCAGCCCCCGTAGCGGGGGGGCGGGTGAGCAGTTCTTC	CASSPRSGGAGEQFF
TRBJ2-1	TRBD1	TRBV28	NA	TGTGCCAGCAGTGCCGGGACAGAACCCAATGAGCAGTTCTTC	CASSAGTEPNEQFF
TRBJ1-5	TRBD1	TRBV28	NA	TGTGCCAGCAGCGACAGGGTCGATCAGCCCCAGCATTTT	CASSDRVDQPQHF